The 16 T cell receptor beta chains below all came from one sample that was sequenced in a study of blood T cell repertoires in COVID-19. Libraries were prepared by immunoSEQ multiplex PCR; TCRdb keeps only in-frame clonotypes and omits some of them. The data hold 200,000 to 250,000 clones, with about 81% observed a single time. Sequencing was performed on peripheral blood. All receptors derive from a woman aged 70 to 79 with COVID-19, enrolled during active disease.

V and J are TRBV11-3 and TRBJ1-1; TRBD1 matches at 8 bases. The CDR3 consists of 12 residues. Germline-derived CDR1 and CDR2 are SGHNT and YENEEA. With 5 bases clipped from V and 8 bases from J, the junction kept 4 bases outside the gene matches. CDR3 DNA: TGTGCCAGCAGCCGCGACAGGGGAGAAGCTTTCTTT. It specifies CASSRDRGEAFF.

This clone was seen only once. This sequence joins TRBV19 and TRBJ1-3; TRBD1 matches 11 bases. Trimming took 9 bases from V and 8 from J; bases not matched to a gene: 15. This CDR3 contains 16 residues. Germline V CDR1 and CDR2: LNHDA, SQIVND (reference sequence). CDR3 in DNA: TGTGCCAGCTGTTCACCTCGGACAGGGGGCCCGGACACCATATATTTT. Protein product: CASCSPRTGGPDTIYF.

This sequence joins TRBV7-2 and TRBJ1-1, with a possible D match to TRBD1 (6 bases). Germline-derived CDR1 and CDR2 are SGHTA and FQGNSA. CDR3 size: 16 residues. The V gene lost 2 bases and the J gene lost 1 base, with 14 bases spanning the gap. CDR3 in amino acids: CASSLYTGFSNTEAFF. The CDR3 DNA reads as TGTGCCAGCAGCTTATATACAGGGTTTTCGAACACTGAAGCTTTCTTT.

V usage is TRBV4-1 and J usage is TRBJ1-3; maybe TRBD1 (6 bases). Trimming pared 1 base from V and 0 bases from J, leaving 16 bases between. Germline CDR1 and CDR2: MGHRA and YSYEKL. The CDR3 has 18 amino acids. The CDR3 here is CASSQGGGRGYSGNTIYF. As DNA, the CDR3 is TGCGCCAGCAGCCAAGGAGGAGGCAGGGGTTACTCTGGAAACACCATATATTTT.

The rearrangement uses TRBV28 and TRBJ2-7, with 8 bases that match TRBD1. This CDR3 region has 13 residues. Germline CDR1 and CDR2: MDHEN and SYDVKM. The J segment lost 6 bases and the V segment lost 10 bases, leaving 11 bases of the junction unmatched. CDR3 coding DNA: TGTGCCACCGCCCGGGGACAGGTAGGCGAGCAGTACTTC. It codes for CATARGQVGEQYF.

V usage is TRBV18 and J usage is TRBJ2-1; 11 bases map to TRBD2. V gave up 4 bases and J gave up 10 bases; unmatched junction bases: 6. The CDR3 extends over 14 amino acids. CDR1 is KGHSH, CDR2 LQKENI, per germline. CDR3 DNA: TGTGCCAGCTCACTAGGGACTAGCGGTTGGGAGCAGTTCTTC. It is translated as CASSLGTSGWEQFF.

The CDR3 sequence: CASSFQGIVEAFF. The CDR3 nucleotides read TGTGCCAGCAGCTTTCAGGGGATCGTTGAAGCTTTCTTT. V and J are TRBV7-2 and TRBJ1-1; tentatively, D is TRBD1 (6 bases). This CDR3 spans 13 amino acids. Germline V gives CDR1 SGHTA, CDR2 FQGNSA. V lost 3 bases and J lost 7, with 12 bases in between.

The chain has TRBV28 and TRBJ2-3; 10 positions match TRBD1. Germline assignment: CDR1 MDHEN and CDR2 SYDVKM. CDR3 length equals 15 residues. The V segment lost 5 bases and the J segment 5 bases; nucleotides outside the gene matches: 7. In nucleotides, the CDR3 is TGTGCCAGCAGTCCCACGGGGACAGGGGTAGATACGCAGTATTTT. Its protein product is CASSPTGTGVDTQYF.

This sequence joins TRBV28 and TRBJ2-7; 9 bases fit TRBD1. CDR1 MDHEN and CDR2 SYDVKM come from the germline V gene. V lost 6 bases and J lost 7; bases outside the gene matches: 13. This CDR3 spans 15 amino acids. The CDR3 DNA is TGTGCCAGCAGACCCGGGACAGGGTATCGATCAGAGCAGTACTTC. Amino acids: CASRPGTGYRSEQYF.

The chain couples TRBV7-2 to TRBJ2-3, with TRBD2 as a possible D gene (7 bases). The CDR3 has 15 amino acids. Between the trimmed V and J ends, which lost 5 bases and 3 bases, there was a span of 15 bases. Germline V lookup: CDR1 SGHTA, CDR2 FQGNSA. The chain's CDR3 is CASSQGGGGTDTQYF. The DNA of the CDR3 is TGTGCCAGCAGCCAAGGGGGAGGGGGAACAGATACGCAGTATTTT.

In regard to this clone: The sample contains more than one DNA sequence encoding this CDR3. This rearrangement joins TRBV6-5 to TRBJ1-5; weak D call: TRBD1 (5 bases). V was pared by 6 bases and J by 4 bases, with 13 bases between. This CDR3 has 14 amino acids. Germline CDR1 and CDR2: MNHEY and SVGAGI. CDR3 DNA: TGTGCCAGCAGCCCCCGCGGGGGAAATCAGCCCCAGCATTTT. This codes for CASSPRGGNQPQHF.

The CDR3 DNA follows: TGTGCCAGCAGTTACTCGTCACAGCTTGGAAGAAACACCATATATTTT. Amino acids: CASSYSSQLGRNTIYF. The V call is TRBV6-5, the J call TRBJ1-3; no reliable D call. The CDR3 is made up of 16 amino acids. V lost 0 bases and J 5 bases, leaving 14 bases between the germline ends. Germline V gene lookup returns CDR1 MNHEY and CDR2 SVGAGI.

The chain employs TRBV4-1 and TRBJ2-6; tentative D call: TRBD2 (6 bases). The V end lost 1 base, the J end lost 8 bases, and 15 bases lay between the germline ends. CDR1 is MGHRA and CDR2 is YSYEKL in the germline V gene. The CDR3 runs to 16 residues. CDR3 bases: TGCGCCAGCAGCCAAGGCCGGGACTTGGGGACCAACGTCCTGACTTTC. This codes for CASSQGRDLGTNVLTF.

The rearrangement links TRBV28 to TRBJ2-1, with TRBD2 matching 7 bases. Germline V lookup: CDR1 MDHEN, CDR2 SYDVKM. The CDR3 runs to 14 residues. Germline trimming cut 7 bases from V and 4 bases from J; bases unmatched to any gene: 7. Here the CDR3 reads CASTEGGNYNEQFF. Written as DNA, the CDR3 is TGTGCCAGCACTGAGGGAGGGAATTACAATGAGCAGTTCTTC.

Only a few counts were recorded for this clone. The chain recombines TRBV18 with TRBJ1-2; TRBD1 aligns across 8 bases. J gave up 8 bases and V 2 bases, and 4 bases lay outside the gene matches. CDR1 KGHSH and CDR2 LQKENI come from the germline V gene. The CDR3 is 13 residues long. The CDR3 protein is CASSPMQGAGYTF. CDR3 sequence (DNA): TGTGCCAGCTCACCAATGCAGGGGGCAGGCTACACCTTC. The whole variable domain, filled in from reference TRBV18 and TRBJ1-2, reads NAGVMQNPRHLVRRRGQEARLRCSPMKGHSHVYWYRQLPEEGLKFMVYLQKENIIDESGMPKERFSAEFPKEGPSILRIQQVVRGDSAAYFCASSPMQGAGYTFGSGTRLTVV.

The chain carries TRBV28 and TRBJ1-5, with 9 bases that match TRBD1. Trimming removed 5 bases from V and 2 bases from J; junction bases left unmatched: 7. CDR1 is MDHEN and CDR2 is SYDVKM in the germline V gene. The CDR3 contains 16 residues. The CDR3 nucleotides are TGTGCCAGCAGTGGGGGGACAGGGTTGGGCAATCAGCCCCAGCATTTT. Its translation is CASSGGTGLGNQPQHF.